One sample yielded the 32 T cell receptor beta chains listed below, sequenced in a study of CD8+ T cells in alopecia areata. Extracted from the samples, RNA was reverse transcribed into cDNA to serve as the sequencing template. TCRdb keeps only in-frame clones here, not all; method: immunoSEQ multiplex PCR. The table lists 90,000 to 100,000 clones, 35% to 45% of them singletons, with roughly 1.3% in the top ten. Material: CD4+ T cells sorted from blood. The receptors come from a human donor with alopecia areata.

This chain uses TRBV5-4 with TRBJ2-5, with 7 positions matching TRBD1. CDR1 SGHNT and CDR2 YYREEE come from the germline V gene (reference sequence). V lost 4 bases, J lost 1 base, and 1 base stayed unmatched. The CDR3 has 13 amino acids. Written as DNA, the CDR3 is TGTGCCAGCAGCAGGGACAGCCAAGAGACCCAGTACTTC. It is translated as CASSRDSQETQYF.

J is TRBJ2-3 and V is TRBV28; D is tentatively TRBD1 or TRBD2 (6 bases each). Deletions cut 3 bases from V and 3 bases from J, with 16 bases between. The CDR3 is made up of 16 amino acids. Germline CDR1 MDHEN, CDR2 SYDVKM. The CDR3 protein is CASSFSRGGGTDTQYF. As DNA, the CDR3 is TGTGCCAGCAGTTTTAGCAGGGGAGGAGGGACAGATACGCAGTATTTT. Filled out from reference TRBV28 and TRBJ2-3, the complete variable domain reads DVKVTQSSRYLVKRTGEKVFLECVQDMDHENMFWYRQDPGLGLRLIYFSYDVKMKEKGDIPEGYSVSREKKERFSLILESASTNQTSMYLCASSFSRGGGTDTQYFGPGTRLTVL.

As to this clone: Other DNA sequences from this sample encode an identical CDR3 as well. The chain recombines TRBV6-5 with TRBJ2-7; D is perhaps TRBD1 (6 bases). The length of the CDR3 is 12 residues. The germline CDR1 and CDR2 sequences are MNHEY and SVGAGI. The germline V and J ends were trimmed by 6 bases and 4 bases, with 10 bases remaining between them. In nucleotides, the CDR3 is TGTGCCAGCAGCCGTACAGGGTACGAGCAGTACTTC. Residues: CASSRTGYEQYF.

The chain has TRBV13 and TRBJ2-6; D remains ambiguous. Trimming removed 6 bases from V and 0 bases from J, with 6 bases in between. The germline CDR1 and CDR2 sequences are PRHDT and FYEKMQ (reference sequence). The CDR3 sequence is 14 residues long. CDR3 sequence: CASSTRSGANVLTF. CDR3 DNA: TGTGCCAGCAGTACGCGCTCTGGGGCCAACGTCCTGACTTTC.

This clone was observed a few times. For the CDR3, the DNA is TGTGCCAGCAGCCCTGGGACCCGACAAGGATCCCAGTACTTC. Residues: CASSPGTRQGSQYF. The gene calls are TRBV7-2 and TRBJ2-5, with D perhaps given as TRBD1 or TRBD2 (5 bases each). Per germline, CDR1 SGHTA and CDR2 FQGNSA. Trimming took 5 bases from V and 9 from J, leaving 19 bases between them. The CDR3 loop spans 14 amino acids.

The chain employs TRBV7-2 and TRBJ1-3, with D possibly being TRBD1 (5 bases). Germline CDR1 is SGHTA and CDR2 is FQGNSA. Trimming stripped 4 bases from V and 0 bases from J, with 10 bases between. The CDR3 spans 15 residues. CDR3 nucleotide sequence: TGTGCCAGCAGCTCGGGACGGTCCTCTGGAAACACCATATATTTT. Translated, it gives CASSSGRSSGNTIYF.

The chain joins TRBV6-5 to TRBJ1-2; 10 positions match TRBD1. The germline gives CDR1 MNHEY, CDR2 SVGAGI. This CDR3 is built from 13 residues. The junction had 13 bases not matched to a gene; V was cut back by 8 bases and J by 13 bases. CDR3 nucleotides: TGTGCCAGCCTGGACGGGGGACAGGGGCGCCGCACCTTC. Protein product: CASLDGGQGRRTF.

The chain uses TRBV5-1 and TRBJ2-1, with D perhaps matching TRBD1 (5 bases). The CDR3 loop spans 15 amino acids. V was trimmed by 7 bases and J by 6 bases, leaving 20 bases between them. Germline V gene sequence: CDR1 SGHRS, CDR2 YFSETQ. The CDR3 bases are TGCGCCAGCCAGGCAGGCAGGGCTAGGGCCAATGAGCAGTTCTTC. Protein: CASQAGRARANEQFF.

This chain connects TRBV29-1 to TRBJ2-2, with 10 positions matching TRBD1. With V trimmed by 7 bases and J by 5 bases, 10 bases remained unmatched. The V gene's germline CDR1 is SQVTM and CDR2 ANQGSEA. The CDR3 is made up of 15 amino acids. The CDR3 DNA reads as TGCAGCGCCTCAGTGACAGGGGGCCGAACCGGGGAGCTGTTTTTT. This codes for CSASVTGGRTGELFF.

The V and J genes are TRBV5-6 and TRBJ1-5; D ambiguous. V was shortened by 1 base and J by 0 bases, with 8 bases between the two germline ends. The germline V gene encodes CDR1 SGHDT and CDR2 YYEEEE. CDR3 length: 15 amino acids. The CDR3 here is CASSLFGGSNQPQHF. CDR3 bases: TGTGCCAGCAGCTTGTTTGGCGGTAGCAATCAGCCCCAGCATTTT.

The chain is built from TRBV7-6 and TRBJ2-1; either TRBD1 or TRBD2 may fit D (5 bases each). The V and J ends lost 8 bases and 0 bases respectively, with 8 bases between them. Germline V CDR1 and CDR2: SGHVS, FNYEAQ. The CDR3 loop spans 13 amino acids. CDR3 DNA sequence: TGTGCCAGCGGGGGTATCTCCTACAATGAGCAGTTCTTC. It yields the protein CASGGISYNEQFF.

In its sample, this clone was seen a few times. The gene calls are TRBV28 and TRBJ2-3; no firm D call. Germline V lookup: CDR1 MDHEN, CDR2 SYDVKM. The CDR3 contains 13 residues. V lost 7 bases and J 5 bases, leaving 13 bases between the germline ends. Here the CDR3 reads CASTPGREDTQYF. For the CDR3, the DNA is TGTGCCAGCACCCCGGGCAGAGAAGATACGCAGTATTTT.

The chain has TRBV30 and TRBJ2-3; 10 positions match TRBD2. Germline V gives CDR1 GTSNPN, CDR2 SVGIG (reference sequence). The CDR3 runs to 14 residues. With V trimmed by 3 bases and J by 0 bases, 0 bases remained unmatched. CDR3: CAWRLAGSTDTQYF. Written as DNA, the CDR3 is TGTGCCTGGAGACTAGCGGGGAGCACAGATACGCAGTATTTT.

The sample holds a few counts of this clone. The rearrangement joins TRBV4-3 to TRBJ1-4, with D tentatively TRBD1 (6 bases). The CDR3 runs 14 residues. Trimming took off 4 bases at V and 7 bases at J, with 13 bases between the two ends. In germline, CDR1 is LGHNA, CDR2 YSLEER. The CDR3 DNA reads TGCGCCAGCAGCCCGGGTGGGGGGCCTGAAAAACTGTTTTTT. Amino acids: CASSPGGGPEKLFF.

This clone turned up a few times. The V gene is TRBV5-1, the J gene TRBJ1-1; TRBD1 matches at 8 bases. The ends lost 2 bases at V and 5 bases at J; junction bases unmatched: 5. Per the germline V gene, CDR1 is SGHRS and CDR2 is YFSETQ. The CDR3 consists of 14 residues. CDR3 DNA: TGCGCCAGCAGCTTCCTGGACAGGGAGACTGAAGCTTTCTTT. It encodes CASSFLDRETEAFF.

The rearrangement links TRBV7-9 to TRBJ1-1; possible D gene TRBD1, 6 bases. The CDR3 is 14 amino acids. Germline V CDR1 and CDR2: SEHNR, FQNEAQ (reference sequence). V shed 5 bases and J shed 3 bases, with 13 bases lying between them. CDR3 in DNA: TGTGCCAGCAGCGTCGGACAGTTATACACTGAAGCTTTCTTT. This sequence encodes CASSVGQLYTEAFF.

This clone came up a few times. This chain connects TRBV5-4 to TRBJ2-7; D ambiguous. Germline assignment: CDR1 SGHNT and CDR2 YYREEE (reference sequence). The ends were cut back, 2 bases at V and 2 bases at J, with 11 bases in the middle. The CDR3 covers 14 residues. The CDR3 DNA reads as TGTGCCAGCAGCTTCCGACAACCGACCTACGAGCAGTACTTC. Amino acids: CASSFRQPTYEQYF.

V and J are TRBV7-3 and TRBJ2-3, with TRBD1 identical over 7 bases. CDR3 size: 14 residues. With 5 bases clipped from V and 6 bases from J, the junction kept 8 bases outside the gene matches. CDR1 is SGHTA and CDR2 is FQGTGA in the germline V gene. The CDR3: CASSARTGSDTQYF. The CDR3 DNA is TGTGCCAGCAGCGCCCGGACAGGTTCGGATACGCAGTATTTT.

The chain links TRBV25-1 to TRBJ2-2, with 8 bases matching TRBD1. The CDR3 has 15 residues. Trimming removed 3 bases from V and 0 bases from J; junction bases left unmatched: 0. The germline V gene encodes CDR1 MGHDK and CDR2 SYGVNS. CDR3 sequence reads: CASSETGANTGELFF. The CDR3 DNA reads TGTGCCAGCAGTGAGACAGGGGCGAACACCGGGGAGCTGTTTTTT. Full variable domain (missing parts from reference TRBV25-1 and TRBJ2-2): EADIYQTPRYLVIGTGKKITLECSQTMGHDKMYWYQQDPGMELHLIHYSYGVNSTEKGDLSSESTVSRIRTEHFPLTLESARPSHTSQYLCASSETGANTGELFFGEGSRLTVL.

The chain has TRBV30 and TRBJ1-5, with D unclear. The CDR3 is made up of 14 amino acids. The germline V and J ends were trimmed by 2 bases and 0 bases, with 8 bases remaining between them. The germline gives CDR1 GTSNPN, CDR2 SVGIG (reference sequence). The CDR3 is CAWSRSLSNQPQHF. CDR3 coding DNA: TGTGCCTGGAGTAGGTCCCTTAGCAATCAGCCCCAGCATTTT.

The chain combines TRBV5-6 with TRBJ2-7; D is uncertain. Germline CDR1 reads SGHDT; CDR2 reads YYEEEE. The CDR3 is 13 amino acids. The V gene lost 4 bases and the J gene lost 2 bases, with 10 bases spanning the gap. CDR3 in amino acids: CASSPGRAYEQYF. CDR3 bases: TGTGCCAGCAGCCCAGGACGGGCCTACGAGCAGTACTTC.

This clone was counted a few times. The chain uses TRBV4-3 and TRBJ1-2, with 9 bases identical to TRBD1. J was trimmed by 3 bases and V by 1 base; bases with no gene match: 9. From germline, CDR1 is LGHNA and CDR2 YSLEER. CDR3 length equals 17 residues. CDR3: CASSQATETGGYYGYTF. DNA for the CDR3: TGCGCCAGCAGCCAAGCAACGGAGACAGGGGGGTACTATGGCTACACCTTC.

The sample holds a few counts of this clone. The rearrangement joins TRBV5-4 to TRBJ2-5; D remains unclear. The CDR3 is 14 residues long. The V gene lost 1 base and the J gene lost 0 bases, with 7 bases spanning the gap. Germline lookup yields CDR1 SGHNT and CDR2 YYREEE (reference sequence). CDR3 DNA sequence: TGTGCCAGCAGCTTGAATACGGACCAAGAGACCCAGTACTTC. It is translated as CASSLNTDQETQYF.

The sample holds a few counts of this clone. The chain couples TRBV14 to TRBJ2-1, with a weak D call TRBD2 (6 bases). Per the germline V gene, CDR1 is SGHDN and CDR2 is FVKESK. V lost 0 bases to trimming and J lost 14 bases, with 14 bases between them. CDR3 size: 13 residues. The CDR3 region has the DNA TGTGCCAGCAGCCAAGATTTGGGGACGGGGGAGTTCTTC. Its protein product is CASSQDLGTGEFF.

The chain is built from TRBV6-5 and TRBJ1-1; a possible D gene is TRBD1 (5 bases). The CDR3 has 13 residues. The ends were cut back, 5 bases at V and 1 base at J, with 8 bases in the middle. CDR1 and CDR2 from the germline V gene are MNHEY and SVGAGI. In DNA form, the CDR3 reads TGTGCCAGCAGTAGGGGTGCGAACACTGAAGCTTTCTTT. Its translation: CASSRGANTEAFF.

This clone occurred a few times. The J gene is TRBJ2-5, the V gene TRBV2; D unclear. Trimming stripped 10 bases from V and 4 bases from J, with 13 bases between. CDR3 length equals 12 residues. Germline CDR1 SNHLY, CDR2 FYNNEI. CDR3 in DNA: TGTGCCACCTCAGCCACGGGAGAGACCCAGTACTTC. Its translation is CATSATGETQYF. Full variable domain (missing parts from reference TRBV2 and TRBJ2-5): EPEVTQTPSHQVTQMGQEVILRCVPISNHLYFYWYRQILGQKVEFLVSFYNNEISEKSEIFDDQFSVERPDGSNFTLKIRSTKLEDSAMYFCATSATGETQYFGPGTRLLVL.

The genes are TRBV2 and TRBJ1-5, with D possibly TRBD1 on 5 matching bases. Germline assignment: CDR1 SNHLY and CDR2 FYNNEI. The CDR3 has 15 amino acids. Trimming removed 3 bases from V and 1 base from J, with 10 bases in between. The CDR3 loop reads CASSEQGLSNQPQHF. The CDR3 DNA reads as TGTGCCAGCAGTGAGCAGGGCTTAAGCAATCAGCCCCAGCATTTT. Filled out from reference TRBV2 and TRBJ1-5, the complete variable domain reads EPEVTQTPSHQVTQMGQEVILRCVPISNHLYFYWYRQILGQKVEFLVSFYNNEISEKSEIFDDQFSVERPDGSNFTLKIRSTKLEDSAMYFCASSEQGLSNQPQHFGDGTRLSIL.

CDR3 sequence (DNA): TGTGCCTGGACCCGGGACAGTATGTACGAGCAGTACTTC. It specifies CAWTRDSMYEQYF. The genes are TRBV30 and TRBJ2-7; TRBD1 agrees at 7 bases. V shed 4 bases, J shed 4 bases, and the junction held 7 bases outside the gene matches. This CDR3 is 13 amino acids long. In germline, CDR1 is GTSNPN, CDR2 SVGIG (reference sequence).

The rearrangement uses TRBV10-3 and TRBJ2-7; either TRBD1 or TRBD2 may supply D (5 bases each). This CDR3 spans 12 amino acids. Trimming took off 10 bases at V and 2 bases at J, with 12 bases between the two ends. Germline CDR1 reads ENHRY; CDR2 reads SYGVKD. CDR3 sequence reads: CATGDGTYEQYF. CDR3 coding DNA: TGTGCCACCGGGGACGGAACCTACGAGCAGTACTTC.

The chain recombines TRBV10-3 with TRBJ2-5; the D is unclear. The CDR3 covers 14 residues. Germline values: CDR1 ENHRY, CDR2 SYGVKD. Trimming cost V 3 bases and J 0 bases, with 8 bases left between them. The CDR3 protein is CAISDPPNQETQYF. The CDR3 nucleotides read TGTGCCATCAGTGATCCACCAAACCAAGAGACCCAGTACTTC.

This sequence joins TRBV30 and TRBJ2-5; D remains unclear. CDR3 length: 13 amino acids. With 2 bases removed from V and 4 bases from J, the gap between germline ends came to 11 bases. Germline CDR1 reads GTSNPN; CDR2 reads SVGIG (reference sequence). The CDR3, as DNA: TGTGCCTGGAGTATTTCCGCTCTAGAGACCCAGTACTTC. Amino acid sequence: CAWSISALETQYF.

The gene calls are TRBV27 and TRBJ2-7; D unclear. This CDR3 has 15 amino acids. Germline CDR1 reads MNHEY; CDR2 reads SMNVEV (reference sequence). V gave up 1 base and J gave up 2 bases, with 12 bases separating them. The CDR3: CASSLLGSSPYEQYF. The CDR3 bases are TGTGCCAGCAGTTTATTGGGATCCTCCCCCTACGAGCAGTACTTC.